Given below is one T cell receptor beta chain in context. This clonotype appeared once. It has no known antigen specificity. No much larger clonotype is one base removed from it; base qualities were not supplied. A lone read offers only weak evidence. The sequencing machine was an Illumina HiSeq 2500. TCR beta libraries were prepared by quantitative 5'-RACE with molecular barcodes. The authors' analysis ran thus. A new computational method, built on a probabilistic model of VDJ rearrangement, was used to identify disease-linked TCR variants. Using fastp at Q25 and MiXCR, TCRdb reprocessed the public reads and kept productive beta chains. Rows with one shared CDR3 protein collapse into an entry with the most common genes and DNA. The V and J calls and clone size are TCRdb's, not the authors'. The sample yields approximately 340,000 distinct CDR3 sequences; roughly 15% were counted once. Clones ranked in the top ten supply around 1% of the sample.

The sample originates from a study of CD8 T cells in ankylosing spondylitis (dated by TCRdb to 2015 to 2018). Background on the whole study: To find TCR variants linked to disease, the study profiled T cell receptor beta repertoires in ankylosing spondylitis patients and healthy donors. The whole study cohort included about a hundred healthy donors and some 27 ankylosing spondylitis patients. Peripheral blood samples were taken, and synovial fluid was additionally collected from ankylosing spondylitis patients. On the study overall, not on this receptor specifically: Blood from ankylosing spondylitis patients appeared to be characterized by a TCR beta motif composed of under ten highly homologous amino acid variants. Some motif variants had previously been reported in the synovial fluid and blood of reactive arthritis patients, which suggests shared mechanisms of disease initiation. The disease-linked clones were reported to be significantly enriched in matched synovial fluid samples from ankylosing spondylitis patients. The disease-linked clones had a CD8+ phenotype and were found at relatively low frequencies in peripheral blood.

CDR1 and CDR2 are drawn from the germline V gene: KGHSH, LQKENI. The CDR3 spans 16 residues, from the cysteine through the phenylalanine. Only the CDR3 DNA stays, 48 bases, in frame from base 1. Compared with germline, V lacks 3 bases and J lacks 1 base; bases without a gene match: 7. This receptor was taken from a male donor with ankylosing spondylitis or in good health (not recorded which). Input material: blood, either unsorted or a sorted T cell fraction (not recorded which). The chain employs TRBV18 and TRBJ1-1; TRBD1 aligns with 8 central bases. CDR3 reads: CASSPLARGRNTEAFF. In nucleotide form, the sequence is TGTGCCAGCTCACCCTTAGCCAGGGGGCGGAACACTGAAGCTTTCTTT.